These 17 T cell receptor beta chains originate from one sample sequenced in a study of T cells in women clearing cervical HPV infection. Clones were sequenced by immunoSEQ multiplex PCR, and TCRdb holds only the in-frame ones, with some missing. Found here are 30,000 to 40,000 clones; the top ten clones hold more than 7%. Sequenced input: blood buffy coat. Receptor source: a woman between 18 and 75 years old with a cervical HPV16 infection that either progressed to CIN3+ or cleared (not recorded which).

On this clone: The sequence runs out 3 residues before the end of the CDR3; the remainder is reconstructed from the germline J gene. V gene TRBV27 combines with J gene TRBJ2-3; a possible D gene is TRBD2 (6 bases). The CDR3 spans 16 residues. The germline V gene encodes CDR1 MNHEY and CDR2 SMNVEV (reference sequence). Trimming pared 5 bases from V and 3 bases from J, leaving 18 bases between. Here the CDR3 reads CASSRAEGRATDTQYF. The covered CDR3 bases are TGTGCCAGCAGTCGCGCGGAGGGGCGAGCGACAGATACG.

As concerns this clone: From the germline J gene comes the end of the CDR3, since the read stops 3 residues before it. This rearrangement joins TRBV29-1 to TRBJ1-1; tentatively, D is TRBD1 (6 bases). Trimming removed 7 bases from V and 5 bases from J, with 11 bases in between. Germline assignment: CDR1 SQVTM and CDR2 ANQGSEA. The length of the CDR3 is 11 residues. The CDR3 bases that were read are TGCAGCGGCAGGGGAATTACTGAA. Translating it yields CSGRGITE. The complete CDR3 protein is CSGRGITEAFF.

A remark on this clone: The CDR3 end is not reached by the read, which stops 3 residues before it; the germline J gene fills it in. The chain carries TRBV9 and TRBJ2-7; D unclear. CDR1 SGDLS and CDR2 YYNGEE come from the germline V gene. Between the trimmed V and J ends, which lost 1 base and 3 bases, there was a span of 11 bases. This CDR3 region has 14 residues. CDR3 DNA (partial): TGTGCCAGCAGCGTATCACCAGGAAGCTACGAG. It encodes CASSVSPGSYE. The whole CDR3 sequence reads CASSVSPGSYEQYF.

The covered CDR3 bases are TGCGCCAGCAGGCCGACGACAGGGAACACTGAA. Residues: CASRPTTGNTE. The complete CDR3 sequence is CASRPTTGNTEAFF. The chain employs TRBV5-1 and TRBJ1-1, with a weak D call TRBD1 (6 bases). The read ends 3 residues before the CDR3 terminus; that terminus is restored from the germline J gene. This CDR3 spans 14 amino acids. V was clipped by 5 bases and J by 1 base, with 12 bases between them. The V gene's germline CDR1 is SGHRS and CDR2 YFSETQ.

The CDR3 region is CSASGYVDRGVDSYYGYTF. Partial CDR3 DNA: TGCAGTGCCTCCGGTTACGTCGACAGGGGGGTGGATAGTTACTATGGC. This sequence joins TRBV20-1 and TRBJ1-2; 9 nucleotides align to TRBD1. The CDR3 end falls 3 residues outside the read, so it is completed with the germline J gene. With 6 bases clipped from V and 3 bases from J, the junction kept 23 bases outside the gene matches. Germline values: CDR1 DFQATT, CDR2 SNEGSKA (reference sequence). This CDR3 contains 19 residues.

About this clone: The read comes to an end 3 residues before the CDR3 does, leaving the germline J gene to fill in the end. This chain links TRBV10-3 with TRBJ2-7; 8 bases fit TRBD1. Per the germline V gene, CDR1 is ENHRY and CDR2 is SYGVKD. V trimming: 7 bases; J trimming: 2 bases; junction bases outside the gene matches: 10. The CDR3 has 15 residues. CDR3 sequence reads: CAITPGTGGAYEQYF. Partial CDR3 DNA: TGTGCCATCACCCCTGGGACAGGAGGAGCCTACGAG.

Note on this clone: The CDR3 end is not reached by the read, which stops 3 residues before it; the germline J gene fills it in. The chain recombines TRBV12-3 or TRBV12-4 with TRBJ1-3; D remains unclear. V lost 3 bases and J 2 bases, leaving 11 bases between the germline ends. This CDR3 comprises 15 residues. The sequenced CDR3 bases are TGTGCCAGCAGTTTGCCAGGATCTACTGGAAACACC. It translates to CASSLPGSTGNT. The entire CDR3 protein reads CASSLPGSTGNTIYF.

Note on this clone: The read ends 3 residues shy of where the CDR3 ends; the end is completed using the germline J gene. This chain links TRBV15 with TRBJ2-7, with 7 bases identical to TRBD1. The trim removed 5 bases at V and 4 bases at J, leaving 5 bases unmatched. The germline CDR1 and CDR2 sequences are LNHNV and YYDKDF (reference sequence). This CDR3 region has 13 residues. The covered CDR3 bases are TGTGCCACCAGCGAGGACAGGAGGTACGAG. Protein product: CATSEDRRYE. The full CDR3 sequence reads CATSEDRRYEQYF.

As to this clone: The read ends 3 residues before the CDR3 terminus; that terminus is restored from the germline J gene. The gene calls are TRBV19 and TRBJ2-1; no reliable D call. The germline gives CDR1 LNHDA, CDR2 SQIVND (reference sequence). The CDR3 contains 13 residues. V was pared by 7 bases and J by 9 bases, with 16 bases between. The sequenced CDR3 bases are TGTGCCAGTAAGACAAACGACGTAAGTGAG. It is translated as CASKTNDVSE. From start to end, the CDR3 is CASKTNDVSEQFF.

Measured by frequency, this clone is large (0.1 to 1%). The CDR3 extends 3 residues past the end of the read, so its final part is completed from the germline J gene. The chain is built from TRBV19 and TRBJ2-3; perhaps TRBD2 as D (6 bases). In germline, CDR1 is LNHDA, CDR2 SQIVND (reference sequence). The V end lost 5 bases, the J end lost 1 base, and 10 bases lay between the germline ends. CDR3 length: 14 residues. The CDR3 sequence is CASSGTGGTDTQYF. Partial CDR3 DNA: TGTGCCAGTAGTGGGACGGGGGGCACAGATACG.

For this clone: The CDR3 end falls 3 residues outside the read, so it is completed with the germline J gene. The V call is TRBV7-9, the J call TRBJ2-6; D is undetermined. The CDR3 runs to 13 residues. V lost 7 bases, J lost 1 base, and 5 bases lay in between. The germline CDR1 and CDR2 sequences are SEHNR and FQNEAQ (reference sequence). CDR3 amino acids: CASILSGANVLTF. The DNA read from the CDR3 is TGTGCCAGCATCCTGTCTGGGGCCAACGTC.

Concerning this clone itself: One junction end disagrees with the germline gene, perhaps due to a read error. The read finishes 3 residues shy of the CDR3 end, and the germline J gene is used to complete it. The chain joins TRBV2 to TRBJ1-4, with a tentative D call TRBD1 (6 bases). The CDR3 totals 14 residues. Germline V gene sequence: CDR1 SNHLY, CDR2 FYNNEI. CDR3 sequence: CASRAGTTNEKLFF. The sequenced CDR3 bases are TGTGCCAGCAGAGCCGGGACAACGAATGAAAAA.

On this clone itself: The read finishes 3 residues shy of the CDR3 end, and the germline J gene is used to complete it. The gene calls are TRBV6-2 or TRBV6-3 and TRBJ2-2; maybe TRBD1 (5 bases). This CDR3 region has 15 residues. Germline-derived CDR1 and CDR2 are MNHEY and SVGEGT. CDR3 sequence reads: CASSSQPHEGEKLFF. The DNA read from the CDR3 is TGTGCCAGCAGCTCCCAACCGCATGAAGGGGAAAAG.

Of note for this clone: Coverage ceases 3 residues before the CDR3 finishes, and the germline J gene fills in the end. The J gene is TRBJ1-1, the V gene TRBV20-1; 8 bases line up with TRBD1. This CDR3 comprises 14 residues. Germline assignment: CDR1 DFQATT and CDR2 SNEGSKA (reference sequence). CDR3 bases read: TGCAGTGCTAGGGAAGGGACAGGATTTACAGAA. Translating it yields CSAREGTGFTE. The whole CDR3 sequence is CSAREGTGFTEAFF.

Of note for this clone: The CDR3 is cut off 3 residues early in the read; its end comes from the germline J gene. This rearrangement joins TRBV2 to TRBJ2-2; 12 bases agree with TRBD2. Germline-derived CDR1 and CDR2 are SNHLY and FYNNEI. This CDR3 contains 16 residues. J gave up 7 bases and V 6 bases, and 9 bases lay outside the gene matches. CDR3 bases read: TGTGCCAGCAGCCCTCTAGCGGGGGGGCCGGGCGGGGAG. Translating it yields CASSPLAGGPGGE. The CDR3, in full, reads CASSPLAGGPGGELFF.

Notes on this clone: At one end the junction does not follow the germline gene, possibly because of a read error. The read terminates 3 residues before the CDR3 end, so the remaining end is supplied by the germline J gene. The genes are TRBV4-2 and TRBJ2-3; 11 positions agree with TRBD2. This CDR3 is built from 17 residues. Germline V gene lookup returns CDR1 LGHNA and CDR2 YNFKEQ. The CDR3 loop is CASSPKRTTSGGDTQYF. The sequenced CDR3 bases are TGCGCCAGCAGCCCTAAGAGGACCACTAGCGGGGGAGATACG.

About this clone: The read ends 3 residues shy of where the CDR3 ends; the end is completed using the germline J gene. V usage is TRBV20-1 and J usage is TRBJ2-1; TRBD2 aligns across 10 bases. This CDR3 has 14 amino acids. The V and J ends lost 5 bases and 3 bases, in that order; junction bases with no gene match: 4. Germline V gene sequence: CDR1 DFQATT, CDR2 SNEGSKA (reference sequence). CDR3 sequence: CSALRTSGYNEQFF. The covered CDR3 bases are TGCAGTGCTCTACGGACTAGCGGCTACAATGAG.